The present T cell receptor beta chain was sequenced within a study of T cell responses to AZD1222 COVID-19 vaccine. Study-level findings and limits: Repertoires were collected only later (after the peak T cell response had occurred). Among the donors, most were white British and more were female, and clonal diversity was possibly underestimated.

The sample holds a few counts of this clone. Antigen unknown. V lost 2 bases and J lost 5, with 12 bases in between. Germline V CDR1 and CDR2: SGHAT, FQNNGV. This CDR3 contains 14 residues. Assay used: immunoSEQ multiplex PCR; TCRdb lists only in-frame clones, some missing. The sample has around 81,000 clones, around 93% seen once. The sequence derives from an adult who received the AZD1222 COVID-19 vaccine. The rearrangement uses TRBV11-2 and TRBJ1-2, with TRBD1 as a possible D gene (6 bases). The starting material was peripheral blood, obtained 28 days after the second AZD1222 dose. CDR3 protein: CASSLWGATYGYTF. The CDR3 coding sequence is TGTGCCAGCAGCTTATGGGGGGCCACATATGGCTACACCTTC.